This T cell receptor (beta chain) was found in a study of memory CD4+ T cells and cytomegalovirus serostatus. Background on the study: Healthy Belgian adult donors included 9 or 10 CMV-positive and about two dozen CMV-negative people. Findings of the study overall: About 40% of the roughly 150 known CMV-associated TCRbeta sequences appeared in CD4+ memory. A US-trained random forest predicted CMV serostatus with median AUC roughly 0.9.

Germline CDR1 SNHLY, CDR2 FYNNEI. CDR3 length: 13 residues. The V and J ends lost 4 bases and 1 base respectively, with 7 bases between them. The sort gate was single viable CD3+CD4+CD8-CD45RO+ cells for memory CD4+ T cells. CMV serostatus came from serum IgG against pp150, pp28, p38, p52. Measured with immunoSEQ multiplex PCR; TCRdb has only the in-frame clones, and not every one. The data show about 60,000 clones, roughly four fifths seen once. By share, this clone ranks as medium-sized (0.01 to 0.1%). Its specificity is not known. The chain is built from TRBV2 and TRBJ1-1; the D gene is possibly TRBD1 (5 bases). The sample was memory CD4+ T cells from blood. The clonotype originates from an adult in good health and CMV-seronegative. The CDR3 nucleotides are TGTGCCAGCAGTGGTGACAGGAACACTGAAGCTTTCTTT. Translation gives CASSGDRNTEAFF.